This entry lists 21 T cell receptor beta chains sequenced from one sample in a study of PD-1 blockade in classical Hodgkin lymphoma. All patients experienced relapse after autologous stem cell transplantation, and brentuximab vedotin exposure was variable. TCRdb keeps only in-frame clones here, not all; method: immunoSEQ multiplex PCR. The sample holds about 97,000 clones, over 80% seen once. This material consisted of peripheral blood mononuclear cells (PBMCs), taken at baseline. The source is a human donor with classical Hodgkin lymphoma.

The V and J genes are TRBV4-2 and TRBJ2-1, with no clear D. The CDR3 is made up of 15 amino acids. V was clipped by 1 base and J by 9 bases, with 16 bases between them. Germline CDR1 LGHNA, CDR2 YNFKEQ. The DNA of the CDR3 is TGTGCCAGCAGCCAAGTTCTACCGCAGAAGGGTGAGCAGTTCTTC. It codes for CASSQVLPQKGEQFF.

The chain is built from TRBV7-9 and TRBJ2-2; a possible D gene is TRBD1 (6 bases). The CDR3 totals 18 residues. Trimming cost V 4 bases and J 1 base, with 19 bases left between them. The germline V gene has CDR1 SEHNR and CDR2 FQNEAQ (reference sequence). DNA of the CDR3: TGTGCCAGCAGCTGGCCGCGAAGGGACACCCGGAACACCGGGGAGCTGTTTTTT. Protein product: CASSWPRRDTRNTGELFF. The entire variable domain, with the rest obtained from reference TRBV7-9 and TRBJ2-2, is as follows: DTGVSQNPRHKITKRGQNVTFRCDPISEHNRLYWYRQTLGQGPEFLTYFQNEAQLEKSRLLSDRFSAERPKGSFSTLEIQRTEQGDSAMYLCASSWPRRDTRNTGELFFGEGSRLTVL.

V gene TRBV5-5 combines with J gene TRBJ1-1, with TRBD1 matching 7 bases. Per the germline V gene, CDR1 is SGHKS and CDR2 is YYEKEE (reference sequence). Losses at the gene ends were 0 bases for V and 2 bases for J; bases not matched to a gene: 4. The CDR3 runs 15 residues. CDR3 sequence: CASSLAKGANTEAFF. CDR3 DNA sequence: TGTGCCAGCAGCTTGGCCAAGGGGGCTAACACTGAAGCTTTCTTT.

This clone has just a few counts. J is TRBJ2-3 and V is TRBV13, with D perhaps given as TRBD1 or TRBD2 (5 bases each). The CDR3 has 16 residues. V was shortened by 0 bases and J by 2 bases, with 12 bases between the two germline ends. The germline gives CDR1 PRHDT, CDR2 FYEKMQ (reference sequence). The DNA of the CDR3 is TGTGCCAGCAGCTTAGGTCCGGGGACCCACACAGATACGCAGTATTTT. Its protein product is CASSLGPGTHTDTQYF.

The chain is built from TRBV7-9 and TRBJ2-2; tentatively, D is TRBD2 (5 bases). Trimming took off 5 bases at V and 0 bases at J, with 10 bases between the two ends. CDR1 SEHNR and CDR2 FQNEAQ come from the germline V gene (reference sequence). CDR3 size: 15 residues. CDR3 in amino acids: CASSPSGTNTGELFF. The CDR3 DNA sequence: TGTGCCAGCAGCCCCAGCGGTACGAACACCGGGGAGCTGTTTTTT.

The chain joins TRBV2 to TRBJ1-5; D unclear. With 1 base removed from V and 2 bases from J, the gap between germline ends came to 12 bases. The CDR3 runs to 16 residues. Germline V gives CDR1 SNHLY, CDR2 FYNNEI. CDR3 bases: TGTGCCAGCAGTGAAGTTCTAGGCGGGGGCAATCAGCCCCAGCATTTT. Residues: CASSEVLGGGNQPQHF.

This rearrangement joins TRBV19 to TRBJ1-5; tentatively, D is TRBD1 (5 bases). The germline V gene encodes CDR1 LNHDA and CDR2 SQIVND (reference sequence). Trimming cost V 6 bases and J 5 bases, with 11 bases left between them. The CDR3 runs to 13 residues. The CDR3 is CASSSGLDQPQHF. DNA of the CDR3: TGTGCCAGTAGCTCAGGGTTGGATCAGCCCCAGCATTTT.

V usage is TRBV7-2 and J usage is TRBJ2-7; D gene uncertain. The V gene's germline CDR1 is SGHTA and CDR2 FQGNSA. This CDR3 has 13 residues. The V end lost 5 bases, the J end lost 3 bases, and 11 bases lay between the germline ends. The chain's CDR3 is CASSTRVNYEQYF. The CDR3, as DNA: TGTGCCAGCAGCACACGGGTGAACTACGAGCAGTACTTC.

This clone was observed a single time. The chain carries TRBV7-8 and TRBJ2-7; D not certain. Germline V gene sequence: CDR1 SGHVS, CDR2 FQNEAQ. The germline V and J ends were trimmed by 4 bases and 7 bases, with 20 bases remaining between them. CDR3 length equals 15 residues. The CDR3 is CASSSDLPRLGEQYF. Written as DNA, the CDR3 is TGTGCCAGCAGCTCCGACCTCCCGAGGCTGGGGGAGCAGTACTTC.

The rearrangement links TRBV5-4 to TRBJ1-2, with D tentatively TRBD1 (6 bases). Germline CDR1 reads SGHNT; CDR2 reads YYREEE (reference sequence). The CDR3 runs 14 residues. The V end was cut by 0 bases, the J end by 8 bases, with 14 bases between. In nucleotides, the CDR3 is TGTGCCAGCAGCTTGGCCATTACAGGGCTGGGCTACACCTTC. This sequence encodes CASSLAITGLGYTF.

The chain uses TRBV5-6 and TRBJ1-1; D is ambiguous. From germline, CDR1 is SGHDT and CDR2 YYEEEE. The germline V and J ends were trimmed by 0 bases and 7 bases, with 13 bases remaining between them. The CDR3 length is 14 residues. DNA for the CDR3: TGTGCCAGCAGCTTGGCCGCCCGCCTGAATGAAGCTTTCTTT. Its protein product is CASSLAARLNEAFF.

The chain is built from TRBV27 and TRBJ1-5; D remains unclear. CDR1 MNHEY and CDR2 SMNVEV come from the germline V gene (reference sequence). The CDR3 contains 10 residues. Trimming took 7 bases from V and 6 from J, leaving 4 bases between them. CDR3 DNA: TGTGCCAGCATGAGTCAGCCCCAGCATTTT. This encodes CASMSQPQHF.

The gene calls are TRBV7-3 and TRBJ2-1; possibly TRBD1 for D (6 bases). Looked up from germline, CDR1 is SGHTA and CDR2 is FQGTGA. Trimming removed 1 base at V and 2 bases at J, with 12 bases between. The CDR3 is made up of 16 amino acids. CDR3 DNA: TGTGCCAGCAGCTTAATGGGGGCCTCTACCTACAATGAGCAGTTCTTC. Translated, it gives CASSLMGASTYNEQFF.

The V and J genes are TRBV6-1 and TRBJ2-7; tentative D call: TRBD1 (6 bases). The CDR3 sequence is 13 residues long. Germline values: CDR1 MNHNS, CDR2 SASEGT. Deletions cut 6 bases from V and 0 bases from J, with 9 bases between. This chain's CDR3 is CASRQGSSYEQYF. The CDR3, as DNA: TGTGCCAGCAGACAGGGAAGCTCCTACGAGCAGTACTTC.

The chain uses TRBV28 and TRBJ1-2, with D possibly being TRBD1 (5 bases). The CDR3 is 14 residues long. Trimming cost V 7 bases and J 4 bases, with 16 bases left between them. Germline loops: CDR1 MDHEN, CDR2 SYDVKM. The DNA of the CDR3 is TGTGCCAGCAACGGGGGGGTTAGAGCCTATGGCTACACCTTC. Protein: CASNGGVRAYGYTF.

The V gene is TRBV5-1, the J gene TRBJ2-5; the match to TRBD2 covers 10 bases. In germline, CDR1 is SGHRS, CDR2 YFSETQ. With 2 bases clipped from V and 5 bases from J, the junction kept 0 bases outside the gene matches. The CDR3 spans 13 residues. The CDR3 loop reads CASSLLAGETQYF. The DNA of the CDR3 is TGCGCCAGCAGCTTACTAGCGGGGGAGACCCAGTACTTC.

This clone is medium-sized (0.01 to 0.1%). V and J are TRBV7-8 and TRBJ2-3; 10 positions match TRBD2. With V trimmed by 2 bases and J by 8 bases, 13 bases remained unmatched. Germline lookup yields CDR1 SGHVS and CDR2 FQNEAQ. The CDR3 has 17 residues. The CDR3 sequence: CASSLLRSGRALGTQYF. Written as DNA, the CDR3 is TGTGCCAGCAGCTTACTCCGCAGCGGGAGGGCCCTCGGTACGCAGTATTTT.

The V gene is TRBV5-4, the J gene TRBJ2-1; 11 bases line up with TRBD2. CDR1 SGHNT and CDR2 YYREEE come from the germline V gene (reference sequence). This CDR3 has 16 amino acids. The V gene end was trimmed by 1 base and the J gene end by 6 bases; junction bases not matched to a gene: 6. The CDR3 region is CASSLWLAGGLNEQFF. The DNA of the CDR3 is TGTGCCAGCAGCTTGTGGCTAGCGGGAGGTCTCAATGAGCAGTTCTTC.

The chain joins TRBV28 to TRBJ1-2; D is uncertain. From germline, CDR1 is MDHEN and CDR2 SYDVKM. The ends were cut back, 5 bases at V and 8 bases at J, with 15 bases in the middle. There are 13 residues in the CDR3. CDR3 DNA sequence: TGTGCCAGCAGTCTTGCGGAGGCGAGGGGCTACACCTTC. Translation: CASSLAEARGYTF.

The table lists this clone with a few counts. V and J are TRBV19 and TRBJ1-2, with a possible D match to TRBD1 (6 bases). The CDR3 has 16 residues. Germline V CDR1 and CDR2: LNHDA, SQIVND (reference sequence). Trimming removed 3 bases from V and 4 bases from J, with 18 bases in between. The CDR3 DNA is TGTGCCAGTAGTATTATTGTCGGCAGGGGCTCCTATGGCTACACCTTC. Translating gives CASSIIVGRGSYGYTF.

This chain joins TRBV6-1 and TRBJ1-1, with D maybe TRBD1 (6 bases). The V gene lost 2 bases and the J gene lost 0 bases, with 10 bases spanning the gap. Per germline, CDR1 MNHNS and CDR2 SASEGT. This CDR3 has 15 amino acids. The CDR3 sequence is CASSEPGQMNTEAFF. CDR3 DNA sequence: TGTGCCAGCAGTGAACCAGGACAGATGAACACTGAAGCTTTCTTT.